This entry concerns a single T cell receptor (beta chain). Its cognate antigen has yet to be identified. There are no base qualities to consult, and no much larger clone falls within one base. This sample was included in a study of cytomegalovirus exposure and HLA in healthy donors (dated by TCRdb to about 2017). For context, the study as a whole: In an earlier analysis of 450 to 750 of the donors, 276 Gb of sequence data and 90 million to 120 million unique TCR beta sequences from about 179 million T cells were reported. About 280 gigabases of sequencing data and approximately 84 million unique TCR sequences were included in an early release covering 550 to 650 HLA-typed donors. Of the roughly 400 genotyped donors, 65% to 90% fell in the genetic ancestry cluster associated with self-reported Caucasian donors. The aim of the study was to test whether cataloging public T cell receptors could identify signatures of past pathogen exposure. The study used immunosequencing to profile the T cell repertoires of under 700 subjects and linked those repertoires to cytomegalovirus serostatus. Besides the first cohort of approximately 710 subjects, a separate validation cohort made up of about 120 different subjects was used. To predict cytomegalovirus infection status, the study combined high-throughput TCR immunosequencing, statistical association of individual TCRs with disease status, and machine learning. To study patterns of TCR occurrence, a later analysis re-analyzed previously published TCR beta repertoires from hundreds of donors and added high-resolution HLA genotyping. The later analysis used no new phenotypic data to find candidate immune exposures, relying instead on TCR beta sequences and their occurrence across donors. To decide whether each TCR beta V gene segment behaved as functional or pseudogenic, an earlier analysis of over 500 of the donors relied on high-throughput TCR beta sequencing. Donor age, sex, ethnicity and CMV serostatus were compiled alongside the repertoire data. In a later genetic analysis, genome-wide SNP genotypes for about three fifths of the roughly 670 donors were used, and that subset was treated as a discovery cohort. Every repertoire in the discovery cohort had been generated on one and the same sequencing platform. Both class I and class II loci were covered by HLA typing, at four-digit resolution. Typing coverage varied by locus: roughly 620-630 donors for A, B, C, DRB1 and DQB1; about 520 for DQA1; 600 to 610 for DPA1; more than 450 for DPB1. Roughly 5 DR-DQ haplotypes were handled as single units for association and clustering, since linkage in the cohort was strong. On average, around 230,000 unique TCR beta nucleotide sequences were sequenced per donor among about 400 genotyped donors of the cohort, with roughly 18% of those sequences being non-productive.

Via the germline V gene, CDR1 is SGHTA and CDR2 FQGTGA. The CDR3, cysteine through phenylalanine, is 14 amino acids long. The entry retains the CDR3 DNA only, 42 bases that are in frame from base 1. V has 5 bases trimmed and J has 3 bases trimmed; junction bases matching no gene number 3. Broader findings and caveats from the paper: Sequencing depth was assumed to be roughly uniform across donors in the presence/absence analyses, though that assumption may not hold. In a later analysis, HLA-associated TCR beta chains were found to be more clonally expanded and to have lower generation probabilities than equally common non-associated chains. In a later genetic analysis, fewer N-insertions in productive TCRs were reported among donors in an Asian-associated ancestry cluster than the approximately 630-donor mean. Linkage disequilibrium might explain the correlated functional status among segregating V segments, but an unknown experimental factor could not be excluded. Because counts were too low, more than 15 rarely observed V segments, including chromosome 9 orphons, were excluded from the earlier analysis of several hundred of the donors. According to a later analysis, TCR association rates differed among HLA loci, with DRB1 alleles showing the most associated TCRs and HLA-C alleles showing the fewest. A later genetic analysis associated a missense DCLRE1C variant with V-gene and J-gene trimming of TCR beta chains, and an independent cohort replicated the association. In an earlier analysis of fewer than 750 of the donors, most TCR beta V segments were observed in productive rearrangements about 87% or about 30% of the time, broadly matching IMGT annotations. This cohort had only TCR beta chains sequenced, and the lack of alpha or paired-chain data limited which features could be detected. According to a later analysis, parvovirus B19, influenza, CMV and Epstein-Barr virus appeared linked to several top co-occurrence clusters. The study gave a list of about 150 TCR beta chains associated with cytomegalovirus. A further reported finding was that TCR beta sequences accurately predicted the HLA-A and HLA-B alleles for most subjects in the first cohort. According to the authors, the approach could potentially be generalized to other disease states and immunological phenotypes. In vitro tests confirmed that a few of the cytomegalovirus-associated TCR beta chains recognize cytomegalovirus antigens. The classifier was reported to diagnose cytomegalovirus status with high specificity and sensitivity in both the original cohort and the validation cohort. CMV serostatus was the only immune exposure information available for the cohort. In a later analysis, most CMV-associated TCR beta chains were found to appear HLA-restricted, with HLA associations seemingly driven largely by CMV exposure. The 87-base-pair reads could not distinguish some IMGT-functional V segments, including TRBV6-2 and TRBV6-3, so those segments were excluded. Most TCR sequences were observed very rarely across donors, whereas some public TCRs were present in many individuals. HLA typing was unavailable for some donors at each locus, so association tests used only the typed subset. Specific HLA alleles were associated with 15,000 to 20,000 TCR beta sequences at a false discovery rate of 0.05 in a later analysis. When HLA alleles, especially DR and DQ, strongly co-occurred, attributing TCR associations to individual alleles was difficult. The sequencing pipeline was judged likely to have produced a cluster of highly shared sequence variants as a technical artifact.

The receptor library was made with the immunoSEQ multiplex PCR assay. For the multiplex PCR, a mixture combining 60 forward primers for TCR Vbeta segments and 13 reverse primers for TCR Jbeta segments was used. Amplification of the CDR3 region of rearranged TCR beta genes was performed with a multiplex PCR assay on genomic DNA. Amplified TCR beta libraries were sequenced as 87-base-pair reads on the Illumina HiSeq System. The paper's processing steps were these. A later analysis counted about 76 million unique TCR beta chains across the 666 repertoires, and about 10 million of these chains were shared by at least two donors. A nearest-neighbor algorithm error-corrected the raw reads and collapsed the reads into unique sequences, merging closely related sequences to remove PCR and sequencing errors. CDR3 sequences were aligned to IMGT reference sequences to assign V, D and J gene segments. For a sequence to be retained, a match of at least six nucleotides was required to both a V gene segment and a J gene segment. Rearrangements were classified as productive when the CDR3 lacked stop codons and remained in frame with V and J, and all other rearrangements were classified as non-productive. Following IMGT convention, CDR3 was defined as the stretch from the second conserved V-encoded cysteine to the conserved J-encoded phenylalanine. The earlier analysis of some 540 of the donors excluded any sequence lacking an unambiguous match to a single V gene segment. In an earlier analysis of approximately 590 of the donors, a V segment was called functional when productive rearrangements were above 56.7%, and segregating when the standard deviation between donors exceeded 5%. A statistical classification framework was built for diagnosing cytomegalovirus status from the catalog of TCR beta chain sequences. In a later analysis, V and J genes were assigned by comparing TCR nucleotide sequences against IMGT/GENE-DB human TR gene sequences. In a later analysis, CDR3 sequences and most-parsimonious VDJ recombination scenarios were assigned using the TCRdist pipeline. In a later analysis, each TCR beta chain was defined by its CDR3 amino acid sequence together with its V-gene family, and reads without a unique V-gene family were excluded. To address suspected cross-contamination and a sequencing artifact, a later analysis removed approximately 600 highly shared, low-generation-probability nucleotide sequences. In a later analysis, a clonal expansion index was calculated for each public chain from normalized within-repertoire ranks of inferred template counts. In a later analysis, generation probabilities were computed using a VDJ recombination model fitted to out-of-frame rearrangements, and the results were checked against IGoR. In a later analysis, TCR-TCR, TCR-HLA and TCR-CMV co-occurrence was scored with hypergeometric tests, and a repertoire-size bias correction was applied to TCR pairs. In a later analysis, false discovery rates were estimated by permuting HLA or CMV assignments 20 times. In a later analysis, co-occurring TCRs were grouped using DBSCAN, with TCRdist sequence similarity added in when clustering inside HLA-allele-positive subsets. Repertoires with fewer than 30,000 or more than 120,000 public chains were left out of co-occurrence clustering, as were about 5 repertoires with anomalous nucleotide sharing. TCRdb stores this immuneACCESS table with in-frame sequences only. Part of the clones is absent; in the studies checked, under half of the shortfall reflects unresolved V genes, and no reason is known for the rest. Clonal size and the V and J genes are those of that table, whereas D and trimming came from the DNA. This sample has roughly 75,000 clones in its table, and about 79% of those were observed once. About 19% of the sample is in the top ten clones.

The cohort comprised around 700 healthy bone marrow donors. At the time of sampling, every cohort member was nominally healthy, though immune exposures that went unrecorded were likely present. The donor was CMV seropositive and was included in the group of 250 to 300 seropositive cohort members. Each donor provided a peripheral blood sample, and peripheral blood mononuclear cells were used for TCR beta sequencing. The Qiagen DNeasy Blood Extraction Kit was used to extract genomic DNA from the blood cell samples. Source material: PBMCs. The clonotype originates from a man in his sixties or seventies in good health and CMV-seropositive. The rearrangement combines TRBV7-3 with TRBJ1-2; 10 central nucleotides agree with TRBD1. The CDR3 region: CASSEGTGDYGYTF. The DNA reads TGTGCCAGCAGCGAAGGGACAGGGGACTATGGCTACACCTTC.